This record covers a single TCR beta chain. Its cognate antigen is unknown. TCRdb's table, derived via immunoSEQ multiplex PCR, lists solely in-frame clones and lacks some. The table has more than 300,000 clones, around 88% seen once; the top ten hold 9.5% to 12%. The data belong to a study of Ad26.COV2.S vaccination and SARS-CoV-2 variants. Overall study results and limits: Following vaccination, spike-specific CD8+ and CD4+ T cell responses reportedly exhibited substantial breadth.

The sample's treatment: around 19 received Ad26.COV2.S at low or high dose, single or two shots; 5 received placebo; per-sample allocation not given. Vaccine and placebo recipients were sampled on day 63 after the first injection. This CDR3 contains 13 residues. Germline lookup yields CDR1 MDHEN and CDR2 SYDVKM. With 6 bases removed from V and 2 bases from J, the gap between germline ends came to 10 bases. This sample comprised peripheral blood, obtained in a trial of Ad26.COV2.S vaccine versus placebo. The chain joins TRBV28 to TRBJ2-5; D unclear. This sequence originates from a person aged 18-65 years who received the Ad26.COV2.S COVID-19 vaccine or a placebo. This CDR3 reads CASRVGSQETQYF. The CDR3 nucleotides read TGTGCCAGCAGGGTGGGCAGTCAAGAGACCCAGTACTTC.